The source of this T cell receptor beta chain is a study of blood T cell repertoires in COVID-19. Looking at the study overall: COVID-19 samples from acute and convalescent phases originated in the United States, Italy and Spain. PBMCs, B-cell-depleted T cells, or T cells were the source of the cDNA or gDNA that made up the material.

Original methodology: Reference gene primer amplification gave estimated nucleated cell counts. Assay: immunoSEQ multiplex PCR; the TCRdb copy retains only in-frame clones and omits some. The V and J calls and clone size are taken from that table; D and trimming were inferred from the DNA. The sample lists 60,000 or so clones, roughly four fifths occurring once. With 4 bases clipped from V and 7 bases from J, the junction kept 4 bases outside the gene matches. The germline CDR1 and CDR2 sequences are SGHDT and YYEEEE. This CDR3 has 14 residues. This sequence joins TRBV5-6 and TRBJ1-4; 10 positions match TRBD1. The receptor comes from a man aged 60-69 years with acute or convalescent COVID-19. Sequenced: peripheral blood. CDR3 loop: CASSVDRGGEKLFF. CDR3 in DNA: TGTGCCAGCAGCGTGGACAGGGGGGGTGAAAAACTGTTTTTT. Looking up the rest from reference TRBV5-6 and TRBJ1-4 gives the full variable domain: DAGVTQSPTHLIKTRGQQVTLRCSPKSGHDTVSWYQQALGQGPQFIFQYYEEEERQRGNFPDRFSGHQFPNYSSELNVNALLLGDSALYLCASSVDRGGEKLFFGSGTQLSVL.